These T cell receptor beta chains were read from a single sample in a study of Tregs in tolerant kidney transplant recipients. Measured with immunoSEQ multiplex PCR; TCRdb has only the in-frame clones, and not every one. The table lists 200,000 to 300,000 clones, about 80% of them singletons. The sample consisted of CD4+ T cells from blood. The receptors shown here come from a human donor in good health. CDR3s include the opening cysteine and the closing phenylalanine or tryptophan.

v_call cdr3_aa
TRBV7-8 CASSLTGPQPQHF
TRBV5-1 CASSLGADLNQPQHF
TRBV6-1 CASIGFTGNNSPLHF
TRBV7-2 CASSLGLAGAPYEQYF
TRBV2 CASRGEVDQPQHF
TRBV14 CASSQEIQAGYNEQFF
TRBV28 CASRYTSGSSYEQYF
TRBV6-1 CASTPFAMGETQYF
TRBV4-1 CASSQGTGWNTEAFF
TRBV4-1 CASSQVGLGGTSGRDTGELFF
TRBV7-9 CASSARRATNEKLFF
TRBV11-2 CASSSAGTGVYGYTF
TRBV7-2 CASSLARLALSSYEQYF
TRBV5-1 CASSLNTIGSTDTQYF
TRBV27 CASRGGIGGGSAEQYF
TRBV29-1 CSADRGDDTQYF
TRBV5-1 CASSLADRGRHDGEAFF
TRBV19 CASSQAGTGNYGYTF
TRBV2 CASTSGILRNSPLHF
TRBV11-2 CASSLLERYSMNTEAFF
TRBV2 CASSVGPWAGHADTQYF
TRBV6-1 CASILIAGGGETQYF
TRBV6-1 CASSEKGNYGYTF
TRBV18 CASSPWDRTYEQYF